Following are 8 T cell receptor beta chains from one sample sequenced in a study of T-cell reconstitution after alpha-beta-depleted transplantation in children. The library targeted TCRbeta and was prepared with unique molecular identifiers. MiXCR was run by TCRdb on the PCR reads, yielding one entry per CDR3 protein. The profile covers around 680,000 distinct CDR3 sequences, with roughly 17% appearing a single time and 0.85% to 1.3% taken by the ten largest. The sequences come from PBMCs from the stem cell graft donor, collected from the stem cell graft. These TCRs come from a human donor who donated a stem cell graft to a child with acute myeloid leukemia.

Ten or more counts support this clonotype. This sequence joins TRBV20-1 and TRBJ2-1, with D maybe TRBD2 (6 bases). V was pared by 1 base and J by 12 bases, with 16 bases between. This CDR3 contains 13 residues. Looked up from germline, CDR1 is DFQATT and CDR2 is SNEGSKA (reference sequence). The CDR3 region has the DNA TGCAGTGCTAGAGGGACTACCATAACTCGGCAGTTCTTC. This encodes CSARGTTITRQFF.

This clonotype was picked up many times. This sequence joins TRBV20-1 and TRBJ2-2; D is uncertain. CDR3 length: 12 residues. CDR1 and CDR2 from the germline V gene are DFQATT and SNEGSKA (reference sequence). V gave up 7 bases and J gave up 0 bases, with 6 bases separating them. Written as DNA, the CDR3 is TGCAGTGTTACAGCGAACACCGGGGAGCTGTTTTTT. This encodes CSVTANTGELFF.

This clonotype showed up many times. The V gene is TRBV20-1, the J gene TRBJ1-5; TRBD1 might be the D (5 bases). The CDR3 contains 13 residues. CDR1 DFQATT and CDR2 SNEGSKA come from the germline V gene (reference sequence). Trimming removed 0 bases from V and 10 bases from J, with 13 bases in between. CDR3 amino acids: CSARDWDQVPQHF. The CDR3 nucleotides read TGCAGTGCTAGAGATTGGGACCAGGTACCCCAGCATTTT.

This clonotype was counted only a few times. The chain recombines TRBV11-2 with TRBJ2-3; TRBD1 matches at 9 bases. J gave up 4 bases and V 1 base, and 6 bases lay outside the gene matches. This CDR3 has 16 amino acids. In germline, CDR1 is SGHAT, CDR2 FQNNGV. The CDR3 DNA sequence: TGTGCCAGCAGCTTAGTAGGGACAGGGAGCTCAGATACGCAGTATTTT. Residues: CASSLVGTGSSDTQYF. The full variable domain, its missing parts supplied by reference TRBV11-2 and TRBJ2-3, is EAGVAQSPRYKIIEKRQSVAFWCNPISGHATLYWYQQILGQGPKLLIQFQNNGVVDDSQLPKDRFSAERLKGVDSTLKIQPAKLEDSAVYLCASSLVGTGSSDTQYFGPGTRLTVL.

This clonotype was counted between two and nine times. This chain connects TRBV12-3 or TRBV12-4 to TRBJ1-1; D remains unclear. This CDR3 is built from 15 residues. The V and J ends lost 4 bases and 3 bases respectively, with 15 bases between them. CDR3 DNA sequence: TGTGCCAGCAGTTGGGATTTGGAGGGCCACACTGAAGCTTTCTTT. The encoded protein is CASSWDLEGHTEAFF.

In this sample, this clonotype turned up many times. This rearrangement joins TRBV9 to TRBJ2-1; TRBD1 aligns across 8 bases. V gave up 3 bases and J gave up 8 bases; unmatched junction bases: 7. CDR3 size: 14 residues. Germline assignment: CDR1 SGDLS and CDR2 YYNGEE. CDR3 protein: CASSAGQGMDEQFF. The CDR3 DNA reads TGTGCCAGCAGCGCAGGACAGGGTATGGATGAGCAGTTCTTC.

The V gene is TRBV7-9, the J gene TRBJ1-4; D call uncertain. CDR3 length: 13 amino acids. V was shortened by 7 bases and J by 0 bases, with 6 bases between the two germline ends. Germline V gives CDR1 SEHNR, CDR2 FQNEAQ (reference sequence). The CDR3 DNA reads as TGTGCCAGCATGTTCGCAACTAATGAAAAACTGTTTTTT. Its protein product is CASMFATNEKLFF.

CDR3 sequence (DNA): TGTGCCAGCAGCCCGCGGGACAACAATCAGCCCCAGCATTTT. Its protein product is CASSPRDNNQPQHF. V is TRBV7-9 and J is TRBJ1-5; perhaps TRBD1 as D (6 bases). Germline CDR1 is SEHNR and CDR2 is FQNEAQ (reference sequence). Trimming pared 5 bases from V and 3 bases from J, leaving 11 bases between. This CDR3 has 14 amino acids.